These T cell receptor beta chains were read from a single sample in a study of cytomegalovirus exposure and HLA in healthy donors. Sequencing used immunoSEQ multiplex PCR; TCRdb keeps in-frame clones, though not all of them. The sample yields 150,000 or so clones, approximately 86% seen once. The sequenced sample consisted of PBMCs. These receptors were obtained from a young woman in good health and CMV-seronegative. CDR3s include the opening cysteine and the closing phenylalanine or tryptophan. Each record gives: J gene, V gene, CDR3 length, D gene, clone size, CDR3 protein, CDR3 DNA. D genes are given only for firm matches. The listing skips clone size in some rows; elsewhere it reads once, few, many or a size class.

j_call: TRBJ1-1
v_call: TRBV27
cdr3_length: 14
d_call: .
clone_size: .
cdr3_aa: CASSLLAANTEAFF
cdr3_nt: TGTGCCAGCAGTTTACTTGCGGCCAACACTGAAGCTTTCTTT

j_call: TRBJ2-7
v_call: TRBV11-1
cdr3_length: 14
d_call: TRBD1
clone_size: .
cdr3_aa: CATNPVQGAYEQYF
cdr3_nt: TGTGCCACTAATCCAGTCCAGGGGGCTTACGAGCAGTACTTC

j_call: TRBJ2-5
v_call: TRBV19
cdr3_length: 16
d_call: TRBD1
clone_size: .
cdr3_aa: CASSIPHRGLTPTQYF
cdr3_nt: TGTGCCAGTAGTATACCCCACAGGGGTTTGACTCCCACCCAGTACTTC

j_call: TRBJ2-3
v_call: TRBV7-9
cdr3_length: 15
d_call: .
clone_size: .
cdr3_aa: CASSFRPGDEDTQYF
cdr3_nt: TGTGCCAGCAGCTTTCGCCCAGGGGATGAGGATACGCAGTATTTT

j_call: TRBJ2-7
v_call: TRBV5-6
cdr3_length: 15
d_call: .
clone_size: few
cdr3_aa: CASSLFKGWSNEQYF
cdr3_nt: TGTGCCAGCAGCTTGTTCAAGGGGTGGAGCAACGAGCAGTACTTC

j_call: TRBJ1-1
v_call: TRBV6-1
cdr3_length: 13
d_call: .
clone_size: .
cdr3_aa: CASSAQTNTEAFF
cdr3_nt: TGTGCCAGCAGTGCACAGACGAACACTGAAGCTTTCTTT

j_call: TRBJ1-1
v_call: TRBV5-1
cdr3_length: 14
d_call: TRBD1
clone_size: .
cdr3_aa: CASSVQGALTEAFF
cdr3_nt: TGCGCCAGCAGTGTACAGGGGGCCTTAACTGAAGCTTTCTTT

j_call: TRBJ1-2
v_call: TRBV5-6
cdr3_length: 12
d_call: .
clone_size: .
cdr3_aa: CASSPGGGGYTF
cdr3_nt: TGTGCCAGCAGCCCCGGCGGGGGTGGCTACACCTTC

j_call: TRBJ2-1
v_call: TRBV2
cdr3_length: 12
d_call: TRBD2
clone_size: .
cdr3_aa: CASCYREGEQFF
cdr3_nt: TGTGCCAGCTGCTACCGGGAGGGTGAGCAGTTCTTC

j_call: TRBJ2-2
v_call: TRBV28
cdr3_length: 17
d_call: TRBD2
clone_size: .
cdr3_aa: CATVRGLAGVATGELFF
cdr3_nt: TGTGCCACCGTCCGTGGACTAGCGGGAGTGGCTACCGGGGAGCTGTTTTTT

j_call: TRBJ1-2
v_call: TRBV11-2
cdr3_length: 14
d_call: .
clone_size: .
cdr3_aa: CASSSYRDNYGYTF
cdr3_nt: TGTGCCAGCAGCTCCTACAGGGATAACTATGGCTACACCTTC

j_call: TRBJ2-1
v_call: TRBV6-6
cdr3_length: 15
d_call: .
clone_size: .
cdr3_aa: CASGAGASSYNEQFF
cdr3_nt: TGTGCCAGCGGGGCAGGGGCAAGCTCCTACAATGAGCAGTTCTTC

j_call: TRBJ1-4
v_call: TRBV4-1
cdr3_length: 15
d_call: .
clone_size: .
cdr3_aa: CASSTNTNFHEKLFF
cdr3_nt: TGCGCCAGCAGCACTAACACAAATTTCCACGAAAAACTGTTTTTT

j_call: TRBJ1-5
v_call: TRBV28
cdr3_length: 18
d_call: TRBD1
clone_size: .
cdr3_aa: CASSSEDREGYSNQPQHF
cdr3_nt: TGTGCCAGCAGTTCCGAGGACAGGGAGGGTTATAGCAATCAGCCCCAGCATTTT

j_call: TRBJ2-5
v_call: TRBV2
cdr3_length: 17
d_call: TRBD1
clone_size: .
cdr3_aa: CASSKFVGTGGGETQYF
cdr3_nt: TGTGCCAGCAGTAAATTTGTCGGGACAGGGGGCGGCGAGACCCAGTACTTC

j_call: TRBJ2-7
v_call: TRBV6-5
cdr3_length: 13
d_call: .
clone_size: .
cdr3_aa: CASRNTAGYEQYF
cdr3_nt: TGTGCCAGCAGAAACACGGCAGGCTACGAGCAGTACTTC

j_call: TRBJ2-7
v_call: TRBV7-9
cdr3_length: 12
d_call: .
clone_size: .
cdr3_aa: CASSLSSNEQYF
cdr3_nt: TGTGCCAGCAGCTTATCTAGCAACGAGCAGTACTTC

j_call: TRBJ2-7
v_call: TRBV6-5
cdr3_length: 11
d_call: TRBD1
clone_size: .
cdr3_aa: CASSNDRVQYF
cdr3_nt: TGTGCCAGCAGTAACGACAGGGTACAGTACTTC

j_call: TRBJ1-6
v_call: TRBV9
cdr3_length: 17
d_call: .
clone_size: .
cdr3_aa: CASSVAPPGHPNSPLHF
cdr3_nt: TGTGCCAGCAGCGTAGCTCCCCCGGGACATCCAAACTCACCCCTCCACTTT

j_call: TRBJ1-6
v_call: TRBV6-5
cdr3_length: 13
d_call: .
clone_size: few
cdr3_aa: CASRLEENSPLHF
cdr3_nt: TGTGCCAGCAGGCTAGAGGAAAATTCACCCCTCCACTTT

j_call: TRBJ1-1
v_call: TRBV21-1
cdr3_length: 14
d_call: .
clone_size: .
cdr3_aa: CASSKMTKGGMAFF
cdr3_nt: TGTGCCAGCAGCAAGATGACGAAAGGGGGCATGGCTTTCTTT

j_call: TRBJ1-1
v_call: TRBV4-2
cdr3_length: 14
d_call: .
clone_size: .
cdr3_aa: CASSDDRLNTEAFF
cdr3_nt: TGTGCCAGCAGCGACGACAGGTTGAACACTGAAGCTTTCTTT

j_call: TRBJ2-1
v_call: TRBV27
cdr3_length: 15
d_call: TRBD2
clone_size: .
cdr3_aa: CASSPTFREGNEQFF
cdr3_nt: TGTGCCAGCAGTCCCACTTTCAGGGAGGGCAATGAGCAGTTCTTC

j_call: TRBJ2-7
v_call: TRBV5-1
cdr3_length: 17
d_call: TRBD2
clone_size: .
cdr3_aa: CASSYGSVAGGIYEQYF
cdr3_nt: TGCGCCAGCAGCTACGGTTCTGTAGCGGGAGGGATCTACGAGCAGTACTTC

j_call: TRBJ1-3
v_call: TRBV11-2
cdr3_length: 15
d_call: .
clone_size: once
cdr3_aa: CASSYDTSSGNTIYF
cdr3_nt: TGTGCCAGCAGCTATGACACGAGCTCTGGAAACACCATATATTTT